What follows describes a single TCR beta chain. Its antigen is undetermined. Sequencing was performed with immunoSEQ multiplex PCR; in TCRdb, only in-frame clones are kept and a portion is missing. The sample includes tens of thousands of clones, about 79% of them seen just once. This entry belongs to a study of radiotherapy plus CTLA-4 blockade in lung cancer. Study-level points and caveats: After radiotherapy and ipilimumab, tumor-derived clones expanded in peripheral blood. Early blood T cell clone changes and increased post-radiation serum interferon-beta were reportedly the strongest response predictors.

It was focal radiation plus CTLA-4 blockade with ipilimumab that patients with chemo-refractory metastatic non-small-cell lung cancer received. With V trimmed by 7 bases and J by 11 bases, 15 bases remained unmatched. The CDR3 runs to 14 residues. CDR1 and CDR2 (germline): SGHTA, FQGNSA. The source was peripheral blood, collected from a patient treated with radiotherapy plus ipilimumab. The chain recombines TRBV7-2 with TRBJ2-5; 8 nucleotides align to TRBD1. This receptor was identified in a human donor with non-small cell lung cancer that progressed on radiotherapy plus ipilimumab. CDR3: CASNTPQGGGEQYF. CDR3 coding DNA: TGTGCCAGCAACACCCCACAGGGGGGAGGTGAGCAGTACTTC.